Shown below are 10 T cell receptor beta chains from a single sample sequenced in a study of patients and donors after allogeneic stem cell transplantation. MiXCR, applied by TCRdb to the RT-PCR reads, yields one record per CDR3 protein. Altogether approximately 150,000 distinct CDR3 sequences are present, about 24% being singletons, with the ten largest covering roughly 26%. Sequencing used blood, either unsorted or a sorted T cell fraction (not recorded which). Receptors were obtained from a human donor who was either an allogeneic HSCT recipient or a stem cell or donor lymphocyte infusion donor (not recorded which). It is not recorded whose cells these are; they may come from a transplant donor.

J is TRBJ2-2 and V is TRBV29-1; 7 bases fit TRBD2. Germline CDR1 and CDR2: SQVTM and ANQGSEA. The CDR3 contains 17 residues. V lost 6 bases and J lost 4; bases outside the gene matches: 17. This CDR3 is CSVPPAPRECATGELFF. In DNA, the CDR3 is TGCAGCGTACCCCCCGCGCCGCGGGAGTGTGCCACCGGGGAGCTGTTTTTT.

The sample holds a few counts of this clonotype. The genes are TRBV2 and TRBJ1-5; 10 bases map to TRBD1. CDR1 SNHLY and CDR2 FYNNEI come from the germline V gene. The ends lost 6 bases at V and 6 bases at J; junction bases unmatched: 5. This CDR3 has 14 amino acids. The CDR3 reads CASSSGQGGQPQHF. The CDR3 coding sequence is TGTGCCAGCAGCTCCGGACAGGGGGGTCAGCCCCAGCATTTT.

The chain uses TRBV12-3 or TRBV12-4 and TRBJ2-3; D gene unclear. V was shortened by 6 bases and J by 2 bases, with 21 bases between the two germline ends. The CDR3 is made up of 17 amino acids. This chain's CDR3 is CASSPTHDFFYTDTQYF. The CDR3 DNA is TGTGCCAGCAGCCCTACCCATGACTTTTTTTACACAGATACGCAGTATTTT.

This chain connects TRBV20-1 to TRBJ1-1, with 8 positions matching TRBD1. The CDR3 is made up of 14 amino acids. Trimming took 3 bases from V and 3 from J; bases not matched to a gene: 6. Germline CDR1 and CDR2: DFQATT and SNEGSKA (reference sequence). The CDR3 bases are TGCAGTGCTAGCTCAGGGGGCGCGGACACTGAAGCTTTCTTT. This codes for CSASSGGADTEAFF.

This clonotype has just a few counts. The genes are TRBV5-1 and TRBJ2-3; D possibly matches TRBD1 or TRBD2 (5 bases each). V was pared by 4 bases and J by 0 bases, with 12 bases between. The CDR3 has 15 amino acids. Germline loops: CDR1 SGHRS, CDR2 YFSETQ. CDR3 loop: CASSPGQVSTDTQYF. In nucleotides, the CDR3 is TGCGCCAGCAGCCCGGGGCAGGTTAGCACAGATACGCAGTATTTT.

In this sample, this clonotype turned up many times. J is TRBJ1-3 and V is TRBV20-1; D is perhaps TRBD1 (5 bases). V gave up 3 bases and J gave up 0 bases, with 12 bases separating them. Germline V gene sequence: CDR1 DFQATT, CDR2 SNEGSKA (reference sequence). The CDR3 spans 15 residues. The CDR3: CSASGDGLSGNTIYF. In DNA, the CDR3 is TGCAGTGCTAGTGGGGACGGCCTCTCTGGAAACACCATATATTTT.

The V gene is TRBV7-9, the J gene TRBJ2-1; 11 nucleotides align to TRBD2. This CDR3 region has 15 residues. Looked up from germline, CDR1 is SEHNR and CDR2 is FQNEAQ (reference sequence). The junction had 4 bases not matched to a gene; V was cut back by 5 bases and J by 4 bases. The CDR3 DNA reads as TGTGCCAGCAGCCAACTAGCGGGAGAGTACAATGAGCAGTTCTTC. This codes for CASSQLAGEYNEQFF.

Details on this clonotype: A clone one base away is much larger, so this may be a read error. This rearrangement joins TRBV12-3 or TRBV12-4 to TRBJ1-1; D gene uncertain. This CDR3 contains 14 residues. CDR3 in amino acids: CASSLEGVNIEAFF. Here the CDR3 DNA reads TGTGCCAGCAGTTTAGAGGGAGTGAACATTGAAGCTTTCTTT.

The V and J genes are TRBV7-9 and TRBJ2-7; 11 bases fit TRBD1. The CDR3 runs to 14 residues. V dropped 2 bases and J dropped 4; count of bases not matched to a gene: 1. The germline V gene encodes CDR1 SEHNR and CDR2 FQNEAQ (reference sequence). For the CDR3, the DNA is TGTGCCAGCAGCTTAAGGGACAGGGGGTACGAGCAGTACTTC. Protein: CASSLRDRGYEQYF.

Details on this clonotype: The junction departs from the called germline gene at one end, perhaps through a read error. The CDR3 sequence is CASSLVGNTVAFF. The CDR3 DNA reads as TGTGCCAGCAGCTTGGTAGGGAACACTGTAGCTTTCTTT. The chain combines TRBV5-6 with TRBJ1-1; D call uncertain. The V gene's germline CDR1 is SGHDT and CDR2 YYEEEE. CDR3 length equals 13 residues.